These T cell receptor beta chains were read from a single sample in a study of tumor and adjacent non-tumor tissue in lung cancer. TCRdb redid the calling of the multiplex PCR reads with MiXCR, one entry per CDR3 protein. The data hold more than 95,000 distinct CDR3 sequences, with around three fifths observed a single time. Input material: lung tumor tissue. These receptors were collected from a man aged 25-40 years with non-small cell lung cancer. The CDR3 runs from the conserved cysteine through the conserved F or W. D genes are given only for firm matches. Only some rows state a clone size, as once, few, many or a class for expanded clones.

>.|TRBV20-1|.|TRBJ1-6
CNARIGERALHF
TGCAATGCCAGAATTGGGGAGAGGGCCCTCCACTTT
>.|TRBV5-6|.|TRBJ1-2
CASSLKRQAYGYTF
TGTGCCAGCAGCTTGAAGCGACAGGCCTATGGCTACACCTTC
>once|TRBV20-1|.|TRBJ2-5
CSVRDLTGQETQYF
TGCAGTGTTAGAGATCTGACTGGGCAAGAGACCCAGTACTTC
>.|TRBV29-1|TRBD1|TRBJ1-2
CSVEDRYRQGGYTF
TGCAGCGTTGAAGATCGGTATAGACAGGGTGGCTACACCTTC
>many|TRBV29-1|.|TRBJ2-3
CSALRGRAGDTQYF
TGCAGCGCCCTCCGGGGCAGGGCTGGAGATACGCAGTATTTT
>many|TRBV5-4|TRBD2|TRBJ2-3
CASSSGPRTSGVDTQYF
TGTGCCAGCAGCTCGGGACCTCGGACTAGCGGAGTAGATACGCAGTATTTT
>.|TRBV12-3/TRBV12-4|.|TRBJ1-6
CASSETEEGSPVHF
TGTGCCAGCAGTGAGACGGAGGAAGGTTCACCCGTCCACTTT
>.|TRBV11-2|TRBD2|TRBJ2-3
CASGSRLAGDTQYF
TGTGCCAGCGGCAGTCGATTAGCGGGGGATACGCAGTATTTT
>.|TRBV20-1|TRBD2|TRBJ2-1
CSASRTSGRNNERFF
TGTAGTGCTAGTAGGACTAGCGGGAGAAACAATGAGCGGTTCTTC
>many|TRBV20-1|.|TRBJ1-2
CSARVPGPMGYTF
TGCAGTGCTAGGGTCCCAGGCCCCATGGGCTACACCTTC
>.|TRBV24-1|.|TRBJ2-2
CPTSDPYQGTGELFF
TGTCCCACCAGTGATCCATATCAGGGGACCGGGGAGCTGTTTTTT
>.|TRBV20-1|TRBD2|TRBJ2-7
CSARGLAGNEQYF
TGCAGTGCTAGAGGACTAGCGGGAAACGAGCAGTACTTC
>.|TRBV24-1|.|TRBJ2-1
CATSLVNEQFF
TGTGCCACCAGCTTAGTAAATGAGCAGTTCTTC
>many|TRBV20-1|TRBD2|TRBJ2-1
CSARAPGTSGSLNDEQFF
TGCAGTGCTAGGGCCCCCGGGACTAGCGGGAGTTTGAATGATGAGCAGTTCTTC
>many|TRBV10-3|TRBD1|TRBJ2-1
CAIGTDPNEQFF
TGTGCCATTGGGACAGACCCCAATGAGCAGTTCTTC